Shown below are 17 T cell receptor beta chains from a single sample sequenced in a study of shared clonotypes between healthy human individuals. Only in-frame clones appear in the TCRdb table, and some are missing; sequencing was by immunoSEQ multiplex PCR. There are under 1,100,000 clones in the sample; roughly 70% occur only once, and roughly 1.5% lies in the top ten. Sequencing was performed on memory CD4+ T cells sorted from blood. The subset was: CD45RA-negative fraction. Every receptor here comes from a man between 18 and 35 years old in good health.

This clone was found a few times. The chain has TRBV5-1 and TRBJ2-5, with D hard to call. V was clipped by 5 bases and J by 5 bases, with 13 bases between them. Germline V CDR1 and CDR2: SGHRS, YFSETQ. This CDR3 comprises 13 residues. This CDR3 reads CASSLLEVETQYF. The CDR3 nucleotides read TGCGCCAGCAGTCTTCTAGAAGTTGAGACCCAGTACTTC.

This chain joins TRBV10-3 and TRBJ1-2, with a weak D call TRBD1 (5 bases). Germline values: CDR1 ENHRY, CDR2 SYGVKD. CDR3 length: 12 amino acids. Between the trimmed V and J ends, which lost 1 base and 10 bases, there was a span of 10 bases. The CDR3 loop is CAISEYRQYYTF. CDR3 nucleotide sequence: TGTGCCATCAGTGAGTATAGACAGTACTACACCTTC.

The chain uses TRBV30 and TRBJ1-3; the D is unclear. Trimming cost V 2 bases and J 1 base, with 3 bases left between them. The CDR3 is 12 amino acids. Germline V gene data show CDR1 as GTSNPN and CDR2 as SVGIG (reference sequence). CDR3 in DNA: TGTGCCTGGAGTAATTCTGGAAACACCATATATTTT. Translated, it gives CAWSNSGNTIYF. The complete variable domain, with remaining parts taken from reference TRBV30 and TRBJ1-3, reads SQTIHQWPATLVQPVGSPLSLECTVEGTSNPNLYWYRQAAGRGLQLLFYSVGIGQISSEVPQNLSASRPQDRQFILSSKKLLLSDSGFYLCAWSNSGNTIYFGEGSWLTVV.

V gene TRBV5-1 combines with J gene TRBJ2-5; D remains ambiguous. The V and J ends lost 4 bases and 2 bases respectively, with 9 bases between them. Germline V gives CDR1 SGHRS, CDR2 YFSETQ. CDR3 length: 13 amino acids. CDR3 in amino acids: CASSRARQETQYF. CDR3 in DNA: TGCGCCAGCAGCCGGGCCAGACAAGAGACCCAGTACTTC.

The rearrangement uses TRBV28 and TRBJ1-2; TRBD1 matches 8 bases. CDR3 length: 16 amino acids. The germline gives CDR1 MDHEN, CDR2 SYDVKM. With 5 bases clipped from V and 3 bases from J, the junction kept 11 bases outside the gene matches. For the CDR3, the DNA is TGTGCCAGCAGTGGTTGGACAGGGACTCCGGACTATGGCTACACCTTC. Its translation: CASSGWTGTPDYGYTF.

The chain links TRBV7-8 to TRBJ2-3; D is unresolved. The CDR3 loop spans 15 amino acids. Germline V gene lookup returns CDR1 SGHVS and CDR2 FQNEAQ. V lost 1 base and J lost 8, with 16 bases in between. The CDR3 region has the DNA TGTGCCAGCAGCTTAGATCTAACGGTTGGTGGTACGCAGTATTTT. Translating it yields CASSLDLTVGGTQYF.

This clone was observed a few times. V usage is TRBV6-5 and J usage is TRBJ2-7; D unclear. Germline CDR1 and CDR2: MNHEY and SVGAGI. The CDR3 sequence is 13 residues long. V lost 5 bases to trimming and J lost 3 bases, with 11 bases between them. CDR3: CASSQTASYEQYF. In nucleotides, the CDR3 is TGTGCCAGCAGTCAAACAGCTAGCTACGAGCAGTACTTC.

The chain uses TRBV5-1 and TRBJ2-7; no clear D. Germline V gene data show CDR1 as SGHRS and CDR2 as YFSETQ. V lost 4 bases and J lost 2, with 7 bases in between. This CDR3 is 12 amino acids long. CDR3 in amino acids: CASSAEAYEQYF. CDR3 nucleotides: TGCGCCAGCAGCGCCGAGGCCTACGAGCAGTACTTC.

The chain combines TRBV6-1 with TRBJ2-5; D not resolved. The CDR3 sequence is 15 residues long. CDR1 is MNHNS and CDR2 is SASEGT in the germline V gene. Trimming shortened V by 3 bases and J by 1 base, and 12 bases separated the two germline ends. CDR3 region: CASSDAFGLQETQYF. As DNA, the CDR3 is TGTGCCAGCAGTGATGCCTTCGGGCTCCAAGAGACCCAGTACTTC.

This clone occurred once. The CDR3 protein is CASSSFAYEQYF. CDR3 bases: TGTGCCAGCAGCTCCTTCGCCTACGAGCAGTACTTC. The genes are TRBV5-5 and TRBJ2-7; D unclear. CDR1 SGHKS and CDR2 YYEKEE come from the germline V gene (reference sequence). The CDR3 is 12 amino acids. V dropped 3 bases and J dropped 2 bases, with 6 bases sitting between them.

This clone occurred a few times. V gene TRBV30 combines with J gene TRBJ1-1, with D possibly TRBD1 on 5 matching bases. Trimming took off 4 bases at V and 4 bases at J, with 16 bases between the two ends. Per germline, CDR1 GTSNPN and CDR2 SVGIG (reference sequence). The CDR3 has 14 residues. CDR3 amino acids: CAWNKGLGGTEAFF. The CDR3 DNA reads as TGTGCCTGGAATAAGGGGTTAGGAGGCACTGAAGCTTTCTTT.

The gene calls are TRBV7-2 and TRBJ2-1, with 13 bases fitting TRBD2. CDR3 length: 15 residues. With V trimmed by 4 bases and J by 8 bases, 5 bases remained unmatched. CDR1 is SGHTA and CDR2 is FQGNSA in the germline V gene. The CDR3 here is CASSSGLAGDYEQFF. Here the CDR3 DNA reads TGTGCCAGCAGCTCTGGACTAGCGGGAGACTATGAGCAGTTCTTC.

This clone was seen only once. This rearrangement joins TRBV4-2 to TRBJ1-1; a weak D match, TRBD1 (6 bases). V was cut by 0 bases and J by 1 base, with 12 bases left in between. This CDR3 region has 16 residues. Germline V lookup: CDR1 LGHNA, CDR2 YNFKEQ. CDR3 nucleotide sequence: TGTGCCAGCAGCCAAGAGCCGGGGGGCCCGAACACTGAAGCTTTCTTT. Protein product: CASSQEPGGPNTEAFF.

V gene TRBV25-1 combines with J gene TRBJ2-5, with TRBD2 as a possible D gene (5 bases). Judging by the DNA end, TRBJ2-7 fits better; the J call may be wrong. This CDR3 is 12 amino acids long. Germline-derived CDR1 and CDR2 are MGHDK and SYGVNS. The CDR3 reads CATGNPSYEQYF. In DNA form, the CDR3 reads TGTGCCACCGGGAATCCGTCGTACGAGCAGTACTTC.

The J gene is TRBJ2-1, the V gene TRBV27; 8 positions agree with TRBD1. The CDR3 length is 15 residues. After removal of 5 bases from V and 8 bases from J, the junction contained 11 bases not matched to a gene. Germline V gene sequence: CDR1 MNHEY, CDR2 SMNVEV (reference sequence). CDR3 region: CASSTYRQGPDEQFF. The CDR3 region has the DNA TGTGCCAGCAGTACCTATAGACAGGGGCCCGATGAGCAGTTCTTC.

The CDR3 reads CASRFSTGVNSPLHF. For the CDR3, the DNA is TGTGCCAGCAGATTCTCGACAGGGGTTAATTCACCCCTCCACTTT. The V and J genes are TRBV2 and TRBJ1-6; 8 nucleotides agree with TRBD1. This CDR3 has 15 amino acids. The J segment lost 6 bases and the V segment lost 6 bases, leaving 7 bases of the junction unmatched. Germline loops: CDR1 SNHLY, CDR2 FYNNEI.

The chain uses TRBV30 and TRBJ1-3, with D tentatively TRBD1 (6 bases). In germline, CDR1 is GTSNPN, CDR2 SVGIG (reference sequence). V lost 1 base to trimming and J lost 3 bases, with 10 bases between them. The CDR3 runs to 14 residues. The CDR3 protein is CAWSASRGGNTIYF. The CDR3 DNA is TGTGCCTGGAGTGCGTCCAGGGGTGGAAACACCATATATTTT.